Listed below are T cell receptor beta chains from one sample, sequenced in a study of cytomegalovirus exposure and HLA in healthy donors. Clones were sequenced by immunoSEQ multiplex PCR, and TCRdb holds only the in-frame ones, with some missing. The data show roughly 130,000 clones, with 80% to 85% seen just once and 1% held by the top ten. The sample taken for sequencing was PBMCs. All receptors derive from a human donor in good health. Each CDR3 is given with its conserved first and last residue. The D gene is left open where the match is weak.

V	D	J	CDR3	DNA
TRBV13	TRBD2	TRBJ2-1	CASSLVAGGHNEQFF	TGTGCCAGCAGCTTAGTAGCGGGGGGACACAATGAGCAGTTCTTC
TRBV5-4	NA	TRBJ1-1	CASSLASLGGIAFF	TGTGCCAGCAGCTTGGCCTCGTTAGGGGGAATTGCTTTCTTT
TRBV19	NA	TRBJ2-7	CASSIGQGSYEQYF	TGTGCCAGTAGTATTGGGCAGGGATCCTACGAGCAGTACTTC
TRBV15	TRBD1	TRBJ1-2	CATSFRDSANYGYTF	TGTGCCACCAGCTTCCGGGACAGTGCTAACTATGGCTACACCTTC
TRBV2	TRBD2	TRBJ2-3	CASQLAGSEDTQYF	TGTGCCAGTCAGCTAGCGGGGAGCGAGGATACGCAGTATTTT
TRBV11-2	NA	TRBJ1-4	CASSFTRLGGTNEKLFF	TGTGCCAGCAGCTTTACAAGGCTTGGCGGGACTAATGAAAAACTGTTTTTT
TRBV4-1	TRBD1	TRBJ1-5	CASSQTPGQGNQPQHF	TGCGCCAGCAGCCAGACTCCGGGACAGGGTAATCAGCCCCAGCATTTT
TRBV6-5	NA	TRBJ1-4	CASSYSSIRAGEKLFF	TGTGCCAGCAGTTACTCGAGTATCAGGGCGGGGGAAAAACTGTTTTTT
TRBV6-1	TRBD2	TRBJ2-5	CATNSGAETQYF	TGTGCCACCAATAGCGGGGCAGAGACCCAGTACTTC
TRBV4-2	TRBD2	TRBJ2-7	CASSQDPSGASSYEQYF	TGTGCCAGCAGCCAAGATCCTAGCGGGGCAAGCTCCTACGAGCAGTACTTC
TRBV4-1	TRBD1	TRBJ1-1	CASSQDSGQGTEAFF	TGCGCCAGCAGCCAAGATTCGGGACAGGGGACTGAAGCTTTCTTT
TRBV7-8	NA	TRBJ2-7	CASSPQTDEQYF	TGTGCCAGCAGCCCTCAGACAGACGAGCAGTACTTC
TRBV7-2	NA	TRBJ2-1	CASSLSSAYNEQFF	TGTGCCAGCAGCTTATCTAGCGCCTACAATGAGCAGTTCTTC
TRBV16	NA	TRBJ2-7	CASSQQGTGEQYF	TGTGCCAGCAGCCAACAGGGAACTGGCGAGCAGTACTTC
TRBV7-2	NA	TRBJ1-4	CASSLGGEGNEKLFF	TGTGCCAGCAGCTTAGGGGGGGAAGGTAATGAAAAACTGTTTTTT
TRBV5-1	NA	TRBJ1-4	CASSLGPATNEKLFF	TGCGCCAGCAGCTTGGGTCCCGCAACTAATGAAAAACTGTTTTTT